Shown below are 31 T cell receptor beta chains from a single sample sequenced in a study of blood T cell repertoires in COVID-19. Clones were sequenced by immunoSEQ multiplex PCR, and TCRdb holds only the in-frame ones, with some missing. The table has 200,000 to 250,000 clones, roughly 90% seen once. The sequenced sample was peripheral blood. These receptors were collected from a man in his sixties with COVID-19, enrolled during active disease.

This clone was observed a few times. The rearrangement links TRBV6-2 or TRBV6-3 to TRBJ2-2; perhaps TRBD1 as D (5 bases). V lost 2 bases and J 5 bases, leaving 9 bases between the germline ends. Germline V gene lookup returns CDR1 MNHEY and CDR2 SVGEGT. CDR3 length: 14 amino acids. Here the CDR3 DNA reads TGTGCCAGCAGTTACGCGCAGGGTACCGGGGAGCTGTTTTTT. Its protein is CASSYAQGTGELFF.

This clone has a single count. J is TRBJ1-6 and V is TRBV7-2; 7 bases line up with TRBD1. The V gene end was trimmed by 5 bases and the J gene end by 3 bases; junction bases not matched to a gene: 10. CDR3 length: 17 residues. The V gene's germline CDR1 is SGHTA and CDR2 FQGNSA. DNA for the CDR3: TGTGCCAGCAGCCACCAGTGGACAGGAGGCTATAATTCACCCCTCCACTTT. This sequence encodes CASSHQWTGGYNSPLHF.

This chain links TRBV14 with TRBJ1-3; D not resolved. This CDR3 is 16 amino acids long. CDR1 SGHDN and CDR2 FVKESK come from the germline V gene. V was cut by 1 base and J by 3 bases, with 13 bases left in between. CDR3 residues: CASSQVPGLGGNTIYF. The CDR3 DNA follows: TGTGCCAGCAGCCAAGTTCCGGGTCTCGGTGGAAACACCATATATTTT.

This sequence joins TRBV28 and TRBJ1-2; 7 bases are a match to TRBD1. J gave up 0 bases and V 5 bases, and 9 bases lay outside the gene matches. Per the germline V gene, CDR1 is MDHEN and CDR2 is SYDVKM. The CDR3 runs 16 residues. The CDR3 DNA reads TGTGCCAGCAGTCAAACGGGACAGCGAGCTAACTATGGCTACACCTTC. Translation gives CASSQTGQRANYGYTF.

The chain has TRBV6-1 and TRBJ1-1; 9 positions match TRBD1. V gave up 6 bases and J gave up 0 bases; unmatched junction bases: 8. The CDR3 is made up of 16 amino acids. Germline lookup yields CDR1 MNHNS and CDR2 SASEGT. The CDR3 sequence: CASSERGTGMNTEAFF. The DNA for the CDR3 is TGTGCCAGCAGCGAACGGGGGACAGGGATGAACACTGAAGCTTTCTTT.

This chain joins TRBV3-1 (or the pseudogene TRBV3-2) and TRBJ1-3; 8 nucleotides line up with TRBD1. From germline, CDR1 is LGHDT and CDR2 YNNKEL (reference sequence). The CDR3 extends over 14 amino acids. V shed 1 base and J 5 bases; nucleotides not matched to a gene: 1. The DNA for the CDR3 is TGTGCCAGCAGCCAAGGGGACAGGAGAAACACCATATATTTT. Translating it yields CASSQGDRRNTIYF.

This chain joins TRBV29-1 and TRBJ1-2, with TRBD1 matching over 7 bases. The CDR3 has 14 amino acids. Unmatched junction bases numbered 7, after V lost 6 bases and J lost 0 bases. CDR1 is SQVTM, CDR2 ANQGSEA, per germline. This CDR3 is CSVGTAEANYGYTF. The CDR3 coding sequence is TGCAGCGTGGGGACAGCCGAAGCTAACTATGGCTACACCTTC.

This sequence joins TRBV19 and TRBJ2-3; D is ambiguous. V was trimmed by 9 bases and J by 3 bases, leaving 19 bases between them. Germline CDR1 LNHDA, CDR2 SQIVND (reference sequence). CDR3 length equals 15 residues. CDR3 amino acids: CASQRVVGATDTQYF. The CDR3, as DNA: TGTGCCAGCCAACGGGTCGTAGGAGCGACAGATACGCAGTATTTT. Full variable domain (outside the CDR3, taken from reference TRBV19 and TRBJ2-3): DGGITQSPKYLFRKEGQNVTLSCEQNLNHDAMYWYRQDPGQGLRLIYYSQIVNDFQKGDIAEGYSVSREKKESFPLTVTSAQKNPTAFYLCASQRVVGATDTQYFGPGTRLTVL.

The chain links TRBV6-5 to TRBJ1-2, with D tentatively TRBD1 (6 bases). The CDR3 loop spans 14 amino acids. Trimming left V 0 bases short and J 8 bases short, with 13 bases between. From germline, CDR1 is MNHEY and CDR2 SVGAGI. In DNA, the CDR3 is TGTGCCAGCAGTTACTCGATTACAGGGTCCGGCTACACCTTC. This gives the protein CASSYSITGSGYTF.

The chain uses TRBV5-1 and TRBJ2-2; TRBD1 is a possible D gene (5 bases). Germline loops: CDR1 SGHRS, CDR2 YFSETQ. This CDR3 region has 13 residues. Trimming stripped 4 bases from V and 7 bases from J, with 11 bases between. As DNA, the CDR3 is TGCGCCAGCAGCCATGACAGAGGCGGGGAGCTGTTTTTT. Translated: CASSHDRGGELFF.

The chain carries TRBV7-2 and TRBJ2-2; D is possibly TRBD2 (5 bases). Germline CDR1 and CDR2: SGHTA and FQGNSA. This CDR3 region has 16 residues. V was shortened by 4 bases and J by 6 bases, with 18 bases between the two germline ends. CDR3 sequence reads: CASSSQDYSVAGELFF. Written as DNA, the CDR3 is TGTGCCAGCAGCTCCCAAGACTATTCGGTCGCCGGGGAGCTGTTTTTT.

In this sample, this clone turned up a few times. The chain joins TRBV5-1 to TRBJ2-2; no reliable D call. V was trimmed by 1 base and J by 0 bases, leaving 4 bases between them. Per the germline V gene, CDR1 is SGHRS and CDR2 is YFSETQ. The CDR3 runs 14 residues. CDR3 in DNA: TGCGCCAGCAGCTTGCCAGCGAACACCGGGGAGCTGTTTTTT. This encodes CASSLPANTGELFF. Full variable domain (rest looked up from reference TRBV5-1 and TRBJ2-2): KAGVTQTPRYLIKTRGQQVTLSCSPISGHRSVSWYQQTPGQGLQFLFEYFSETQRNKGNFPGRFSGRQFSNSRSEMNVSTLELGDSALYLCASSLPANTGELFFGEGSRLTVL.

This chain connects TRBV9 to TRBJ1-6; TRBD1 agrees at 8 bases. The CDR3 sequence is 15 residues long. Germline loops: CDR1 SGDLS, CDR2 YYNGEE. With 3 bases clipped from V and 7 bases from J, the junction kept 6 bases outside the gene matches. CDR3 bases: TGTGCCAGCAGCGATTCCGGGACAGGCAATTCACCCCTCCACTTT. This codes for CASSDSGTGNSPLHF.

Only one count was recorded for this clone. DNA for the CDR3: TGCGCCAGCAGCCCCGAGACAGGGGCTAACTATGGCTACACCTTC. Its translation: CASSPETGANYGYTF. This rearrangement joins TRBV5-1 to TRBJ1-2, with 8 nucleotides matching TRBD1. The CDR3 totals 15 residues. Germline CDR1 reads SGHRS; CDR2 reads YFSETQ. Trimming cost V 4 bases and J 0 bases; bases outside gene matches: 5. The whole variable domain, remainder taken from reference TRBV5-1 and TRBJ1-2, is KAGVTQTPRYLIKTRGQQVTLSCSPISGHRSVSWYQQTPGQGLQFLFEYFSETQRNKGNFPGRFSGRQFSNSRSEMNVSTLELGDSALYLCASSPETGANYGYTFGSGTRLTVV.

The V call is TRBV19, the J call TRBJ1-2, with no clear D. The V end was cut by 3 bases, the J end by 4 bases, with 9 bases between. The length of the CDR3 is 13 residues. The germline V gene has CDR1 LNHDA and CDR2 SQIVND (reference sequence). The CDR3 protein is CASSIGDFYGYTF. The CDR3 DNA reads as TGTGCCAGTAGTATCGGGGATTTCTATGGCTACACCTTC.

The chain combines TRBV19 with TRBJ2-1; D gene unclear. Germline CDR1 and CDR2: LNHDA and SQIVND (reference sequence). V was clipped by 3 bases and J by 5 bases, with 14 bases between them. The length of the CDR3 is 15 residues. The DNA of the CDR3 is TGTGCCAGTAGTATTATGGTACGACTGAACAATGAGCAGTTCTTC. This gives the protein CASSIMVRLNNEQFF.

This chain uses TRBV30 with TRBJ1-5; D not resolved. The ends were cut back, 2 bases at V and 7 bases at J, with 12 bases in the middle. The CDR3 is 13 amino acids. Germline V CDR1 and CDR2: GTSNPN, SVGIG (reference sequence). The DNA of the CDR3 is TGTGCCTGGAGTTTGGGAGTCTACCAGCCCCAGCATTTT. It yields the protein CAWSLGVYQPQHF.

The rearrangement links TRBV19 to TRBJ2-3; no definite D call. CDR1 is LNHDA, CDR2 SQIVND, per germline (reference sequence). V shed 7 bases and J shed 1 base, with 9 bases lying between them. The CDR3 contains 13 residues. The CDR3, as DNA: TGTGCCAGTACCGGGTCCCGCACAGATACGCAGTATTTT. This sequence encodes CASTGSRTDTQYF.

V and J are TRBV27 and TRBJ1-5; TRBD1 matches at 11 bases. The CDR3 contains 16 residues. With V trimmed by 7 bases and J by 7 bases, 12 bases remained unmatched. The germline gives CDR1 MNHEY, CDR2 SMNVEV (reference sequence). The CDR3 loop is CASKLTGTGGRQPQHF. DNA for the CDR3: TGTGCCAGCAAACTAACCGGGACAGGGGGGAGGCAGCCCCAGCATTTT.

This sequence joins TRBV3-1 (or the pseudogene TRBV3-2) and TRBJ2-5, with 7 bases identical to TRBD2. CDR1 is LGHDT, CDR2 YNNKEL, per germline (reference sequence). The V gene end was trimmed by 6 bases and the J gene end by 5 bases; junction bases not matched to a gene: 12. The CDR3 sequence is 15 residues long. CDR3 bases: TGTGCCAGCAGTTCTGGGAGGGGCGCGGGGGAGACCCAGTACTTC. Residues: CASSSGRGAGETQYF.

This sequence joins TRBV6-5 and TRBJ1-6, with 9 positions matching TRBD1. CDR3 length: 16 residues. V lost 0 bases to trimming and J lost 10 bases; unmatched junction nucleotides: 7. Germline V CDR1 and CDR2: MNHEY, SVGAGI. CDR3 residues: CASSYSIPTGGSPLHF. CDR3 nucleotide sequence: TGTGCCAGCAGTTACTCTATCCCGACAGGGGGGTCACCCCTCCACTTT.

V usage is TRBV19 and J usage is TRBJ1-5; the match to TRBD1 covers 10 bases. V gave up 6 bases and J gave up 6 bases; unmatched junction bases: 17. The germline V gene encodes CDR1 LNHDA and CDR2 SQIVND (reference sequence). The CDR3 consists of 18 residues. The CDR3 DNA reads TGTGCCAGTAGAACAATACACGTGACAGGGGGCTTCGGTCAGCCCCAGCATTTT. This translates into CASRTIHVTGGFGQPQHF.

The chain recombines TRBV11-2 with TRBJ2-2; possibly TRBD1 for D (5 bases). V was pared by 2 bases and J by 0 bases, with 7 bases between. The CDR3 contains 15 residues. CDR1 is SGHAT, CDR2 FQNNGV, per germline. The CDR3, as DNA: TGTGCCAGCAGCTTAAGGACATCGAACACCGGGGAGCTGTTTTTT. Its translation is CASSLRTSNTGELFF.

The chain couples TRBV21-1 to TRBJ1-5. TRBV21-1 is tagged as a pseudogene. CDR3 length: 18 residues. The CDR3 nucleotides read TGTGCCAGCAGCAAAGTTCGATCCCCCGGGGAGGGGGAACAGCCCCAGCATTTT. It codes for CASSKVRSPGEGEQPQHF.

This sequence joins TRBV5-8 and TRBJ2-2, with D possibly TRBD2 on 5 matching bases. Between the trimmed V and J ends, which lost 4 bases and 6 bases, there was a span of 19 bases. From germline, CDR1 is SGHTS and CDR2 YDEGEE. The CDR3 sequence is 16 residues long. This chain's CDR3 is CASSPPRGRRSGELFF. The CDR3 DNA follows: TGTGCCAGCAGCCCCCCACGGGGTCGGCGGTCCGGGGAGCTGTTTTTT.

The CDR3 region has the DNA TGTGCCAGCAGCCAAGACGGCAGGGACCAAGAGACCCAGTACTTC. This encodes CASSQDGRDQETQYF. The chain recombines TRBV3-1 (or the pseudogene TRBV3-2) with TRBJ2-5, with D tentatively TRBD1 (5 bases). V dropped 0 bases and J dropped 0 bases, with 8 bases sitting between them. CDR1 LGHDT and CDR2 YNNKEL come from the germline V gene (reference sequence). This CDR3 has 15 residues.

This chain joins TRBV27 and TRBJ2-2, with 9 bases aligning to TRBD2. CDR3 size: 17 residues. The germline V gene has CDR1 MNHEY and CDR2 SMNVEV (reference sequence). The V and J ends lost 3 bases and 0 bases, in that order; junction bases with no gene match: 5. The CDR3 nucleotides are TGTGCCAGCAGTTTCTCCTCTAGCGGGACGAACACCGGGGAGCTGTTTTTT. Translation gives CASSFSSSGTNTGELFF.

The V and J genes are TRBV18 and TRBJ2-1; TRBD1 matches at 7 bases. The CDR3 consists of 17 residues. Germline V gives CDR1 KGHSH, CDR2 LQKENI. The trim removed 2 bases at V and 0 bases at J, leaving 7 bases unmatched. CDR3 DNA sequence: TGTGCCAGCTCACCAGTACGACAGGGAAGCTCCTACAATGAGCAGTTCTTC. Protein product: CASSPVRQGSSYNEQFF.

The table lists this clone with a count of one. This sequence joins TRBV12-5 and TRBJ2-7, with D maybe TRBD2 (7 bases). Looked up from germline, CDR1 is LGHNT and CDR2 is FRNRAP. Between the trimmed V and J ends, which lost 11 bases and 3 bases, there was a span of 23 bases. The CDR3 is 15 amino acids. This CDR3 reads CARGGQGPLFYEQYF. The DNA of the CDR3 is TGTGCTCGCGGGGGCCAGGGTCCCCTTTTCTACGAGCAGTACTTC.

As DNA, the CDR3 is TGTGCCACCAGTCAGGAAGGTTACTCTGGAAACACCATATATTTT. Translation gives CATSQEGYSGNTIYF. The rearrangement uses TRBV15 and TRBJ1-3; D call uncertain. The CDR3 loop spans 15 amino acids. Between the trimmed V and J ends, which lost 6 bases and 0 bases, there was a span of 12 bases. Germline lookup yields CDR1 LNHNV and CDR2 YYDKDF (reference sequence).

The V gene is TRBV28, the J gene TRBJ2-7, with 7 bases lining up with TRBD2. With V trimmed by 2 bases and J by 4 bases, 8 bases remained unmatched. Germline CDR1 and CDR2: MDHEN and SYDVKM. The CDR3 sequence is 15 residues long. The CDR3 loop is CASSLRGGSIYEQYF. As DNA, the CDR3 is TGTGCCAGCAGTTTACGGGGCGGGAGTATTTACGAGCAGTACTTC.